The rows below give T cell receptor beta chains drawn from one sample of a study of blood T cell repertoires in COVID-19. The repertoire was sequenced with immunoSEQ multiplex PCR; TCRdb's copy has only in-frame clones and lacks some. The table has about 350,000 clones, more than 70% seen once. Sample: peripheral blood. Receptor source: a woman aged 55 to 70 with COVID-19, enrolled during active disease. The CDR3 runs from the conserved cysteine through the conserved F or W. A D gene is named only where the DNA matches it firmly. The listing skips clone size in some rows; elsewhere it reads once, few, many or a size class.

abundance | j_gene | v_gene | d_gene | CDR3aa | CDR3nt
- | TRBJ1-5 | TRBV18 | - | CASCPPRGQPQHF | TGTGCCAGCTGCCCACCAAGAGGACAGCCCCAGCATTTT
- | TRBJ1-3 | TRBV5-4 | TRBD1 | CASSPGQGISGNTIYF | TGTGCCAGCAGCCCGGGACAGGGGATTTCTGGAAACACCATATATTTT
few | TRBJ2-7 | TRBV7-8 | TRBD1 | CASSPSRGLTYEQYF | TGTGCCAGCAGCCCCTCCAGGGGGCTTACCTACGAGCAGTACTTC
- | TRBJ1-6 | TRBV6-5 | TRBD1 | CASRRDRGDSPLHF | TGTGCCAGCAGACGCGACAGGGGGGATTCACCCCTCCACTTT
- | TRBJ1-1 | TRBV29-1 | - | CSVNLVSGGTEAFF | TGCAGCGTAAATCTTGTGTCGGGGGGGACTGAAGCTTTCTTT
- | TRBJ1-2 | TRBV6-1 | - | CASSETIFAGTQLGYTF | TGTGCCAGCAGTGAAACTATTTTCGCCGGGACACAACTCGGCTACACCTTC
- | TRBJ2-5 | TRBV7-9 | - | CASSLAHWETQYF | TGTGCCAGCAGCTTAGCGCACTGGGAGACCCAGTACTTC
- | TRBJ1-5 | TRBV6-5 | TRBD1 | CASSIQGNQPQHF | TGTGCCAGCAGCATACAGGGGAATCAGCCCCAGCATTTT
- | TRBJ1-1 | TRBV6-5 | - | CASSSGINTEAFF | TGTGCCAGCAGCTCAGGGATAAACACTGAAGCTTTCTTT
- | TRBJ1-3 | TRBV28 | - | CASSLQGPPGNTIYF | TGTGCCAGCAGCTTGCAGGGCCCCCCTGGAAACACCATATATTTT
- | TRBJ2-7 | TRBV19 | TRBD1 | CASSISPGSGQAFSYEQYF | TGTGCCAGTAGTATCTCTCCCGGTTCTGGACAGGCCTTTAGCTACGAGCAGTACTTC
- | TRBJ1-4 | TRBV18 | - | CASSAVVNEKLFF | TGTGCCAGCTCAGCGGTGGTTAATGAAAAACTGTTTTTT
- | TRBJ1-6 | TRBV5-1 | - | CASSFRQNNSPLHF | TGCGCCAGCAGCTTTAGACAGAACAATTCACCCCTCCACTTT
few | TRBJ1-6 | TRBV5-1 | - | CASSFQGDSPLHF | TGCGCCAGCAGCTTCCAGGGTGATTCACCCCTCCACTTT
- | TRBJ2-2 | TRBV5-4 | TRBD2 | CASSLGAGGLIGELFF | TGTGCCAGCAGCTTGGGTGCGGGGGGGCTTATCGGGGAGCTGTTTTTT
once | TRBJ2-5 | TRBV10-3 | TRBD2 | CAISRTSSETQYF | TGTGCCATCAGCAGGACTAGTTCGGAGACCCAGTACTTC
- | TRBJ1-2 | TRBV29-1 | - | CSAIRGSGYGYTF | TGCAGCGCTATTCGGGGGTCGGGCTATGGCTACACCTTC
- | TRBJ1-1 | TRBV3-1/TRBV3-2 | TRBD1 | CASSQRGRRTEAFF | TGTGCCAGCAGCCAAAGGGGGCGACGGACTGAAGCTTTCTTT
- | TRBJ2-3 | TRBV15 | - | CATTTPGSTDTQYF | TGTGCCACCACAACGCCCGGGAGCACAGATACGCAGTATTTT
- | TRBJ1-1 | TRBV28 | TRBD1 | CASSATGGTEAFF | TGTGCCAGCAGTGCGACAGGGGGCACTGAAGCTTTCTTT